This entry lists 7 T cell receptor beta chains sequenced from one sample in a study of T cells in Graves' hyperthyroidism and ophthalmopathy (dated by TCRdb to between 2017 and 2020). Libraries were made using multiplex PCR. Sequenced using an Illumina HiSeq 2000. Amplification of TCR beta CDR3 regions was carried out from RNA transcripts. For the first round of RT-PCR on the TCR CDR3, the HTBI primer set was used together with the Qiagen OneStep RT-PCR kit. TCRdb applied fastp at Q25 and MiXCR to the public reads, then kept only in-frame beta chains. Rows are unified per CDR3 protein, each entry keeping the most common DNA and genes. This sample holds hundreds of thousands of distinct CDR3 sequences; around a fifth were observed only once. Jointly, the top ten make up less than 65% of the sample. The sequenced material came from blood. The source of these receptors is a woman aged 70-85 years with Graves' ophthalmopathy.

This clonotype was counted at least ten times. The V gene is TRBV12-3 or TRBV12-4, the J gene TRBJ2-1; 12 positions agree with TRBD2. The CDR3 consists of 15 residues. V was clipped by 6 bases and J by 6 bases; unmatched bases: 6. The CDR3 reads CASRPGTSGLNEQFF. CDR3 in DNA: TGTGCCAGCAGGCCAGGGACTAGCGGGCTCAATGAGCAGTTCTTC.

V usage is TRBV10-3 and J usage is TRBJ1-4; possible D gene TRBD1, 5 bases. CDR1 is ENHRY, CDR2 SYGVKD, per germline. Deletions cut 3 bases from V and 8 bases from J, with 10 bases between. The CDR3 contains 13 residues. CDR3 nucleotides: TGTGCCATCAGTGACAGGGTGGGAGAAAAACTGTTTTTT. This translates into CAISDRVGEKLFF.

J is TRBJ1-1 and V is TRBV4-3, with D perhaps matching TRBD1 (5 bases). Germline V gene data show CDR1 as LGHNA and CDR2 as YSLEER. This CDR3 contains 15 residues. Between the trimmed V and J ends, which lost 3 bases and 0 bases, there was a span of 11 bases. This CDR3 reads CASSHGSGMNTEAFF. For the CDR3, the DNA is TGCGCCAGCAGCCACGGGTCAGGGATGAACACTGAAGCTTTCTTT.

In this sample, this clonotype turned up a few times. This rearrangement joins TRBV7-2 to TRBJ2-6; the D gene could be TRBD1 or TRBD2 (5 bases each). CDR1 and CDR2 from the germline V gene are SGHTA and FQGNSA. V was cut by 4 bases and J by 0 bases, with 22 bases left in between. The CDR3 is 20 amino acids. The CDR3 DNA reads as TGTGCCAGCAGCTCCTTAGGCTACCGGGACCTACGCTCTGGGGCCAACGTCCTGACTTTC. Translated: CASSSLGYRDLRSGANVLTF.

The rearrangement links TRBV7-8 to TRBJ2-1; 12 nucleotides align to TRBD2. Germline V gives CDR1 SGHVS, CDR2 FQNEAQ. CDR3 length equals 15 residues. V was clipped by 4 bases and J by 7 bases; unmatched bases: 5. CDR3 in amino acids: CASSYGLAGRNEQFF. DNA of the CDR3: TGTGCCAGCAGCTACGGACTAGCGGGAAGGAATGAGCAGTTCTTC.

This clonotype was counted only a few times. This rearrangement joins TRBV20-1 to TRBJ1-5; D is unresolved. Per the germline V gene, CDR1 is DFQATT and CDR2 is SNEGSKA (reference sequence). This CDR3 has 13 residues. Trimming cost V 1 base and J 4 bases, with 8 bases left between them. DNA for the CDR3: TGCAGTGCTAGAGCCTTTGGGAATCAGCCCCAGCATTTT. Translated, it gives CSARAFGNQPQHF.

The chain carries TRBV18 and TRBJ1-6; D unclear. CDR3 size: 13 residues. The V end was cut by 1 base, the J end by 11 bases, with 9 bases between. Germline V gene lookup returns CDR1 KGHSH and CDR2 LQKENI. The CDR3 DNA reads as TGTGCCAGCTCACCACTCCCCAGGCCACCCCTCCACTTT. Protein product: CASSPLPRPPLHF.